The 7 T cell receptor beta chains below come from one sample, sequenced in a study of CXCR3-negative and CXCR3-positive naive CD8 T cells. TRB cDNA was prepared as libraries by UMI-labeled 5' RACE. TCRdb re-called the 5' RACE reads and catalogs CDR3 proteins one per entry, DNA excluded. The sample holds 41,000 or so distinct CDR3 sequences. The sequenced sample consisted of naive CXCR3- CD8+ T cells from blood. Subset of the sample: CD45RO-CCR7+CD27+CD95- naive CD8+ T cells lacking CXCR3 (TNR3-). These receptors came from a human donor in good health. Some clones in this sample may be carry-over from other donors' samples.

J is TRBJ1-2 and V is TRBV29-1; TCRdb's assignment of TRBD1 cannot be checked, as there is no DNA. Germline assignment: CDR1 SQVTM and CDR2 ANQGSEA. The length of the CDR3 is 13 residues. CDR3 in amino acids: CSVGTPGYYGYTF.

The genes are TRBV23-1 and TRBJ2-3; TCRdb lists TRBD1, though no DNA is available to test this call. TRBV23-1 is an open reading frame, and its role is uncertain. The CDR3 runs 16 residues. CDR3 residues: CASSPGLRSFPDTQYF.

The J gene is TRBJ2-7, the V gene TRBV20-1. In germline, CDR1 is DFQATT, CDR2 SNEGSKA (reference sequence). CDR3 size: 15 residues. The CDR3 reads CSARDLNSATYEQYF.

The V call is TRBV12-5, the J call TRBJ1-5. CDR1 LGHNT and CDR2 FRNRAP come from the germline V gene. The CDR3 is 13 residues long. The CDR3 sequence is CASGSDDNQPQHF.

This chain's CDR3 is CASSLGRTPDTQYF. The chain joins TRBV11-2 to TRBJ2-3. CDR3 length: 14 residues. The germline CDR1 and CDR2 sequences are SGHAT and FQNNGV.

This rearrangement joins TRBV12-3 or TRBV12-4 to TRBJ1-3; TCRdb reports TRBD1, a call that lacks DNA to check it against. The CDR3 totals 16 residues. The CDR3 protein is CASSLAGQGYGNTIYF.

The chain joins TRBV7-9 to TRBJ2-7; the TCRdb call, TRBD1, lacks DNA for checking. In germline, CDR1 is SEHNR, CDR2 FQNEAQ (reference sequence). The length of the CDR3 is 16 residues. The CDR3 region is CASSTDRGRGYDEQYF.